These 4 T cell receptor beta chains were sequenced from one sample in a study of blood T cell repertoires in COVID-19 (dated by TCRdb to 2020 to 2022). Library preparation was by the immunoSEQ multiplex PCR assay. What TCRdb holds here is the immuneACCESS table cut down to in-frame rearrangements. Part of the clones is not present; checked against another copy, under half of the missing clones reflect an unresolved V gene, and the others are unexplained. This sample holds more than 45,000 clones; roughly nine tenths were observed only once. The top ten hold roughly 15% of the sample. Specimen: peripheral blood. These receptors were collected from a man between 60 and 75 years old with active or convalescent COVID-19.

The chain combines TRBV28 with TRBJ2-5; 8 bases align to TRBD1. This CDR3 has 14 residues. Germline CDR1 MDHEN, CDR2 SYDVKM. V dropped 5 bases and J dropped 5; count of bases not matched to a gene: 7. CDR3 in DNA: TGTGCCAGCAGTACGGACAGGGTACGGGAGACCCAGTACTTC. This encodes CASSTDRVRETQYF.

V gene TRBV24-1 combines with J gene TRBJ2-5, with 9 bases fitting TRBD2. After removal of 0 bases from V and 3 bases from J, the junction contained 4 bases not matched to a gene. The CDR3 consists of 16 residues. The germline V gene has CDR1 KGHDR and CDR2 SFDVKD. The chain's CDR3 is CATSDLLRGGEETQYF. The CDR3 nucleotides are TGTGCCACCAGTGATTTGTTGCGGGGGGGCGAAGAGACCCAGTACTTC.

The chain carries TRBV6-5 and TRBJ1-2; 8 positions match TRBD1. In germline, CDR1 is MNHEY, CDR2 SVGAGI. This CDR3 is built from 14 residues. The V segment lost 5 bases and the J segment 7 bases; nucleotides outside the gene matches: 9. In DNA form, the CDR3 reads TGTGCCAGCAGTACCCGGCGGACAGGGATTGGCTACACCTTC. Protein sequence: CASSTRRTGIGYTF.

This chain's CDR3 is CASSQEVGPHNEQFF. DNA for the CDR3: TGTGCCAGCAGTCAGGAGGTGGGCCCCCACAATGAGCAGTTCTTC. The V and J genes are TRBV28 and TRBJ2-1; TRBD2 is a possible D gene (5 bases). CDR3 length: 15 residues. Germline V gene sequence: CDR1 MDHEN, CDR2 SYDVKM. Trimming took off 5 bases at V and 5 bases at J, with 16 bases between the two ends.